This T cell receptor beta chain was profiled in a study of T cells in localized non-small cell lung cancer. As concerns this clone: Its antigen remains unidentified.

Broader study findings: The study detected a median roughly 57 of the top 100 tumor clones in adjacent lung. There was higher T cell clonality in uninvolved adjacent lung than in tumor, and it was highest there. A raised T cell density in blood coincided with lengthier overall survival. Without multi-region sequencing, intratumor heterogeneity could not be excluded.

Here immunoSEQ multiplex PCR was the method, and the copy in TCRdb shows in-frame clones only, minus some. The data contain 27,000 or so clones, 75% to 90% of them singletons. The ends were cut back, 5 bases at V and 11 bases at J, with 13 bases in the middle. Germline V CDR1 and CDR2: SGHVS, FQNEAQ. CDR3 length: 12 amino acids. V is TRBV7-8 and J is TRBJ1-5; unclear D gene. The receptor was isolated from a woman aged 40 to 75 with stage I lung adenocarcinoma. The input for sequencing was peripheral blood, taken before any cancer treatment. CDR3 sequence: CASSPLGPAQHF. DNA for the CDR3: TGTGCCAGCAGCCCGCTGGGTCCGGCCCAGCATTTT.